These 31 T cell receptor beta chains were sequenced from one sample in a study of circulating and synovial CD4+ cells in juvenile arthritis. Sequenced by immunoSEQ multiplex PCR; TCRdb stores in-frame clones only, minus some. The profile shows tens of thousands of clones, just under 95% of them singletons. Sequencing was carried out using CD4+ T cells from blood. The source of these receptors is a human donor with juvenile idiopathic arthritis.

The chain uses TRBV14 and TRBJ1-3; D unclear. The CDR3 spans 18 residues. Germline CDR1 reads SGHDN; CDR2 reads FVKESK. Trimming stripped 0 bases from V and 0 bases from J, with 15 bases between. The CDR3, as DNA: TGTGCCAGCAGCCAAGATGGTGAGGGCCCGATCTCTGGAAACACCATATATTTT. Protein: CASSQDGEGPISGNTIYF.

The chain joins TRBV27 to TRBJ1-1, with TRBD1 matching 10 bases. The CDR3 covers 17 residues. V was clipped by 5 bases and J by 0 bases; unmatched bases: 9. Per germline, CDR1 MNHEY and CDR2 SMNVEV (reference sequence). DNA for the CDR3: TGTGCCAGCAGTACTCTCCGGGACAGGGGTATGAACACTGAAGCTTTCTTT. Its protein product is CASSTLRDRGMNTEAFF.

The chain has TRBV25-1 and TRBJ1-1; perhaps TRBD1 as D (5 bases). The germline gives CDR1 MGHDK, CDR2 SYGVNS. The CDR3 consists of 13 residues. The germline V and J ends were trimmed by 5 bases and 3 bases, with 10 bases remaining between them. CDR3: CASSIKGYTEAFF. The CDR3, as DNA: TGTGCCAGCAGTATCAAGGGGTACACTGAAGCTTTCTTT.

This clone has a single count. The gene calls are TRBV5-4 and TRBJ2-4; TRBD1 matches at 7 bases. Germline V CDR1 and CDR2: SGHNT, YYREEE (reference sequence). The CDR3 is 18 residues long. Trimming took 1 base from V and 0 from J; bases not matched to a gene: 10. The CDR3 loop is CASSLLAGGGGAKNIQYF. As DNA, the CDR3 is TGTGCCAGCAGCTTGTTGGCAGGGGGTGGAGGAGCCAAAAACATTCAGTACTTC. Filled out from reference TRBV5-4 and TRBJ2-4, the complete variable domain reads ETGVTQSPTHLIKTRGQQVTLRCSSQSGHNTVSWYQQALGQGPQFIFQYYREEENGRGNFPPRFSGLQFPNYSSELNVNALELDDSALYLCASSLLAGGGGAKNIQYFGAGTRLSVL.

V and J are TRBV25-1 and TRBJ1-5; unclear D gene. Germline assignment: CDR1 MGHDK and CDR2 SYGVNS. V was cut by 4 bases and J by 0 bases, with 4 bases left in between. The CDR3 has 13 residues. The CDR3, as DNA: TGTGCCAGCAGTGGTCTTAGCAATCAGCCCCAGCATTTT. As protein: CASSGLSNQPQHF.

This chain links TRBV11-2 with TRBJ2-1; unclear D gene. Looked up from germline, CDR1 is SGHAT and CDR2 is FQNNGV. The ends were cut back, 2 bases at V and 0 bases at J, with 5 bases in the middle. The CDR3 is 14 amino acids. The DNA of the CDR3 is TGTGCCAGCAGCTTAACAAGCTCCTACAATGAGCAGTTCTTC. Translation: CASSLTSSYNEQFF.

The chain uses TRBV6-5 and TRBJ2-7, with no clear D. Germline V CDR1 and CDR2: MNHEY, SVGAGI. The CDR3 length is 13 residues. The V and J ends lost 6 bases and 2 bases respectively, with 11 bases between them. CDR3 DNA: TGTGCCAGCAGATCTAACTCTGCCTACGAGCAGTACTTC. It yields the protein CASRSNSAYEQYF.

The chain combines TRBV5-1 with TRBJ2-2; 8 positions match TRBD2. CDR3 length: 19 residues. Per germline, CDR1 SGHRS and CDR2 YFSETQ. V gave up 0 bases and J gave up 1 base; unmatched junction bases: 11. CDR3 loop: CASSLVASGFLGNTGELFF. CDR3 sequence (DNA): TGCGCCAGCAGCTTGGTGGCTAGCGGGTTCCTAGGGAACACCGGGGAGCTGTTTTTT.

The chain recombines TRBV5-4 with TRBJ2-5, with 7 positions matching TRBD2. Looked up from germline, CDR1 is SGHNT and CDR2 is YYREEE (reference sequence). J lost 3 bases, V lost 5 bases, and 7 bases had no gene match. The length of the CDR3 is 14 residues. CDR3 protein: CASRPQLAEETQYF. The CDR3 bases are TGTGCCAGCAGGCCTCAGCTAGCGGAAGAGACCCAGTACTTC.

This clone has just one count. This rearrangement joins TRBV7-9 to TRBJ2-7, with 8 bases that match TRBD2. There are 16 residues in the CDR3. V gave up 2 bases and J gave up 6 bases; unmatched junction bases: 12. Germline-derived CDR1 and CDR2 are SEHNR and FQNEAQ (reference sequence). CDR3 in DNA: TGTGCCAGCAGCTTACTTATCGGTAGCGGGGTTCGCGAGCAGTACTTC. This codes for CASSLLIGSGVREQYF. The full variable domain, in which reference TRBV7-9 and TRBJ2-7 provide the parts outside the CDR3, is DTGVSQNPRHKITKRGQNVTFRCDPISEHNRLYWYRQTLGQGPEFLTYFQNEAQLEKSRLLSDRFSAERPKGSFSTLEIQRTEQGDSAMYLCASSLLIGSGVREQYFGPGTRLTVT.

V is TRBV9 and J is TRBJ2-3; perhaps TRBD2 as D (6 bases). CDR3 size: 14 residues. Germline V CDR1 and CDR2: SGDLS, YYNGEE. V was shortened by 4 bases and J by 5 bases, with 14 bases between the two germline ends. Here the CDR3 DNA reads TGTGCCAGCAGCAAGGAGGGGAGGAAAGATACGCAGTATTTT. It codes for CASSKEGRKDTQYF.

DNA for the CDR3: TGTGCCAGCAGCTTAGCCTTGGACACACCGCAGTTCTTC. It is translated as CASSLALDTPQFF. The gene calls are TRBV7-8 and TRBJ2-1, with a possible D match to TRBD1 (5 bases). Germline CDR1 SGHVS, CDR2 FQNEAQ. Trimming left V 0 bases short and J 12 bases short, with 12 bases between. The CDR3 runs 13 residues. The variable domain in full, completed from reference TRBV7-8 and TRBJ2-1, reads GAGVSQSPRYKVAKRGQDVALRCDPISGHVSLFWYQQALGQGPEFLTYFQNEAQLDKSGLPSDRFFAERPEGSVSTLKIQRTQQEDSAVYLCASSLALDTPQFFGPGTRLTVL.

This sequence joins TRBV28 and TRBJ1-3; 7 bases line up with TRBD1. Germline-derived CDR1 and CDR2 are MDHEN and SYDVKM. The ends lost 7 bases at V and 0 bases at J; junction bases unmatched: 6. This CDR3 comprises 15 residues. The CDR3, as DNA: TGTGCCAGCAAAACGGGACAGTTCTCTGGAAACACCATATATTTT. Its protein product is CASKTGQFSGNTIYF.

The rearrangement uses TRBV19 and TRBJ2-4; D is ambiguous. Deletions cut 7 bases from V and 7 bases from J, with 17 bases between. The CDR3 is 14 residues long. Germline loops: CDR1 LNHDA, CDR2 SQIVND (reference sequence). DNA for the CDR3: TGTGCCAGTACCTCCGAGTGGAGTACGAACATTCAGTACTTC. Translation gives CASTSEWSTNIQYF.

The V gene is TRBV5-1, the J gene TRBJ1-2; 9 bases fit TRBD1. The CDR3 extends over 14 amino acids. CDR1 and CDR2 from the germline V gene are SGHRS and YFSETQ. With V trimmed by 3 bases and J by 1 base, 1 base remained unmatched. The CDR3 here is CASSSTGGNYGYTF. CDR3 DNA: TGCGCCAGCAGCTCGACAGGGGGTAACTATGGCTACACCTTC.

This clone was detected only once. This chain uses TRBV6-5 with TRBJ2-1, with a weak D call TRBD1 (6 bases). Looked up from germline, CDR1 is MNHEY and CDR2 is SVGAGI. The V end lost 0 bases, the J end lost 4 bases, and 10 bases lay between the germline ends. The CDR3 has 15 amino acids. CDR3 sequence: CASSYSRTAYNEQFF. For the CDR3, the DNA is TGTGCCAGCAGTTACTCAAGGACAGCGTACAATGAGCAGTTCTTC.

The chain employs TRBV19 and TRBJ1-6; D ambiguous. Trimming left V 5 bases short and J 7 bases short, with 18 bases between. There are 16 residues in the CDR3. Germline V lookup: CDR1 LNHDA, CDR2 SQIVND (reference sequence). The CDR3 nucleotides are TGTGCCAGTAGTCTCCCCCGGGAGAGCGGCAATTCACCCCTCCACTTT. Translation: CASSLPRESGNSPLHF.

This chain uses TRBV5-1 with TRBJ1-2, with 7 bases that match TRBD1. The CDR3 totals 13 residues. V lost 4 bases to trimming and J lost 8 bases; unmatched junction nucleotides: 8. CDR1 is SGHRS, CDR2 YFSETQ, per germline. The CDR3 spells CASSPTGLDGYTF. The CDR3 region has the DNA TGCGCCAGCAGCCCGACAGGGTTAGACGGCTACACCTTC.

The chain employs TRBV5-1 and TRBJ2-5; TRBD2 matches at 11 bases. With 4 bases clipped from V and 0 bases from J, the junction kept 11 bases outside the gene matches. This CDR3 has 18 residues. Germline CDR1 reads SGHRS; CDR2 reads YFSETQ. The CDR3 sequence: CASSLAGGLTTHQETQYF. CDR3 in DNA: TGCGCCAGCAGCCTAGCGGGGGGACTAACTACGCACCAAGAGACCCAGTACTTC. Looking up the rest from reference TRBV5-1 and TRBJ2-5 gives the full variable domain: KAGVTQTPRYLIKTRGQQVTLSCSPISGHRSVSWYQQTPGQGLQFLFEYFSETQRNKGNFPGRFSGRQFSNSRSEMNVSTLELGDSALYLCASSLAGGLTTHQETQYFGPGTRLLVL.

CDR3 nucleotide sequence: TGTGCCAGCACCAAACAGGGAAACTATGGCTACACCTTC. As protein: CASTKQGNYGYTF. J is TRBJ1-2 and V is TRBV5-6, with D possibly TRBD1 on 6 matching bases. V dropped 6 bases and J dropped 2 bases, with 11 bases sitting between them. Germline V gene lookup returns CDR1 SGHDT and CDR2 YYEEEE. CDR3 length: 13 amino acids.

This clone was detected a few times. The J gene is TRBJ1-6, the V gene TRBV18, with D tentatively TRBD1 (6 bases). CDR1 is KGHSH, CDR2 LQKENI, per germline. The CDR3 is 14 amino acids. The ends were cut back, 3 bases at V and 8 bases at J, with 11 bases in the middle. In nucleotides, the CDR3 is TGTGCCAGCTCACCCCGTCCAGGGGATTCACCCCTCCACTTT. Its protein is CASSPRPGDSPLHF.

In DNA form, the CDR3 reads TGTGCCAGCAGCCGGTCCCGGACAGGGGGCACAGATACGCAGTATTTT. This translates into CASSRSRTGGTDTQYF. V gene TRBV28 combines with J gene TRBJ2-3; TRBD1 matches at 9 bases. Germline CDR1 MDHEN, CDR2 SYDVKM. This CDR3 has 16 amino acids. The V gene end was trimmed by 6 bases and the J gene end by 1 base; junction bases not matched to a gene: 8.

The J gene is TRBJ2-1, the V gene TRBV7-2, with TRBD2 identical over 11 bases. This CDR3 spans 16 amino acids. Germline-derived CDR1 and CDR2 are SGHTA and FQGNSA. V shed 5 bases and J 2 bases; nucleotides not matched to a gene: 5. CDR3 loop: CASSVPGLAAYNEQFF. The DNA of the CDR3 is TGTGCCAGCAGCGTTCCGGGACTAGCGGCCTACAATGAGCAGTTCTTC. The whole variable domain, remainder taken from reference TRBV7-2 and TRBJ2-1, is GAGVSQSPSNKVTEKGKDVELRCDPISGHTALYWYRQSLGQGLEFLIYFQGNSAPDKSGLPSDRFSAERTGGSVSTLTIQRTQQEDSAVYLCASSVPGLAAYNEQFFGPGTRLTVL.

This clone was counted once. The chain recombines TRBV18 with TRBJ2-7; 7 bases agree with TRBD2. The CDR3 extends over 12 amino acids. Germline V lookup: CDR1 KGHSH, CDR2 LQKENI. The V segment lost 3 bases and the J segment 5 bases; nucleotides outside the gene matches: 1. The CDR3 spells CASSPGGDEQYF. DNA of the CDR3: TGTGCCAGCTCACCGGGAGGGGACGAGCAGTACTTC.

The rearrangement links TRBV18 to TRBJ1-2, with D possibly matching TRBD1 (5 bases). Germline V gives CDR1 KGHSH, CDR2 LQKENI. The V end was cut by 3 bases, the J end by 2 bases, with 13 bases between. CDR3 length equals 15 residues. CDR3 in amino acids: CASSPGAGVNYGYTF. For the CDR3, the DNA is TGTGCCAGCTCACCCGGGGCGGGAGTCAACTATGGCTACACCTTC.

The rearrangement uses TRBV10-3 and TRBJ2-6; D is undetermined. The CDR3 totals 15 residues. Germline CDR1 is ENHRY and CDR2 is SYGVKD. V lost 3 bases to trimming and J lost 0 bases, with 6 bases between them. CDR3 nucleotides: TGTGCCATCAGTGATGACTTCTCTGGGGCCAACGTCCTGACTTTC. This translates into CAISDDFSGANVLTF.

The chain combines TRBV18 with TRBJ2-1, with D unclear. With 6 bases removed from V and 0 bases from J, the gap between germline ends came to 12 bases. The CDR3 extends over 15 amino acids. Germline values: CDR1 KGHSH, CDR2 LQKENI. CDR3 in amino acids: CASSPTRSSYNEQFF. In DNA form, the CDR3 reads TGTGCCAGCTCCCCCACAAGGAGCTCCTACAATGAGCAGTTCTTC.

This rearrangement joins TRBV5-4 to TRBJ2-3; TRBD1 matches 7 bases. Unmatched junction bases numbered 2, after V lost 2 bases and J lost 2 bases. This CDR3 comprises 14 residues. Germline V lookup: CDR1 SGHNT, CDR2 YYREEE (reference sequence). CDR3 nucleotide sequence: TGTGCCAGCAGCTTAGGGACAGACACAGATACGCAGTATTTT. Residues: CASSLGTDTDTQYF.

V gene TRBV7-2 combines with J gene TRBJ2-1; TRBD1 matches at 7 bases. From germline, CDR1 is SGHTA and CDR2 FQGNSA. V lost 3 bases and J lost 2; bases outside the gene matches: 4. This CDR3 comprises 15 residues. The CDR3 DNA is TGTGCCAGCAGCTTCGACAGGGCTACCTACAATGAGCAGTTCTTC. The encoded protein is CASSFDRATYNEQFF. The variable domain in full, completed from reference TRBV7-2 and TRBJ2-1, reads GAGVSQSPSNKVTEKGKDVELRCDPISGHTALYWYRQSLGQGLEFLIYFQGNSAPDKSGLPSDRFSAERTGGSVSTLTIQRTQQEDSAVYLCASSFDRATYNEQFFGPGTRLTVL.

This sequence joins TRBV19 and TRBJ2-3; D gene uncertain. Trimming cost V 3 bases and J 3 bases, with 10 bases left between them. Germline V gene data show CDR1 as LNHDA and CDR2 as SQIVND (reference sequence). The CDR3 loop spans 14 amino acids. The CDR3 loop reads CASSIEGETDTQYF. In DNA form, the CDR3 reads TGTGCCAGTAGTATCGAAGGAGAAACAGATACGCAGTATTTT.

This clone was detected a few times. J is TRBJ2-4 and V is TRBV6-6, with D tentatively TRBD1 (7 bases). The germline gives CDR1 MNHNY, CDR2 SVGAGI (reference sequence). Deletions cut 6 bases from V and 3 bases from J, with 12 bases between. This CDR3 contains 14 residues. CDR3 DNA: TGTGCCAGCAGCTACAGGGGAGGCAAAAACATTCAGTACTTC. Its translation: CASSYRGGKNIQYF.